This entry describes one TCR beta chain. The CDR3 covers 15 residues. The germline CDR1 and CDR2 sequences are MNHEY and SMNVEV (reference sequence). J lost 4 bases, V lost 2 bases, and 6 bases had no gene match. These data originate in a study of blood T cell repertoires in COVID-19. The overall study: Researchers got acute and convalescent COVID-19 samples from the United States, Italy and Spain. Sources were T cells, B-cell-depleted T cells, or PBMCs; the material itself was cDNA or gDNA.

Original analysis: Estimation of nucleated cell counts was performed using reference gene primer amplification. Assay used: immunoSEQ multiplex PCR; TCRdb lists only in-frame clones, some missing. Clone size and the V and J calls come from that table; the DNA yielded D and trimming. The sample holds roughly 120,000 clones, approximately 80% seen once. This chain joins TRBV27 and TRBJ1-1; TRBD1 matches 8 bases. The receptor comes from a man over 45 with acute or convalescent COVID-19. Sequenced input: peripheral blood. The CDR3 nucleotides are TGTGCCAGCAGTTTAGTAGGACAGGGACTCACTGAAGCTTTCTTT. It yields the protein CASSLVGQGLTEAFF.